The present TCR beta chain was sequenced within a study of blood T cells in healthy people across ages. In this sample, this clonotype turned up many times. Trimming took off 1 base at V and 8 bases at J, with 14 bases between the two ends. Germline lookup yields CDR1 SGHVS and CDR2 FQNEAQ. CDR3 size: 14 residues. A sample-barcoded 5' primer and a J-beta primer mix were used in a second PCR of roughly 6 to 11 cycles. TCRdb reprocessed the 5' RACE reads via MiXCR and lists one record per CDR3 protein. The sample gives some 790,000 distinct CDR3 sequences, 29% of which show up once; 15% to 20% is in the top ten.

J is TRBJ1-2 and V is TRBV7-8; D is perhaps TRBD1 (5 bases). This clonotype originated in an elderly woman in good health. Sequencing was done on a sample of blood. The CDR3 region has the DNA TGTGCCAGCAGCTTAGGGGGCATAGGAAGAGGCTACACCTTC. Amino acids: CASSLGGIGRGYTF.